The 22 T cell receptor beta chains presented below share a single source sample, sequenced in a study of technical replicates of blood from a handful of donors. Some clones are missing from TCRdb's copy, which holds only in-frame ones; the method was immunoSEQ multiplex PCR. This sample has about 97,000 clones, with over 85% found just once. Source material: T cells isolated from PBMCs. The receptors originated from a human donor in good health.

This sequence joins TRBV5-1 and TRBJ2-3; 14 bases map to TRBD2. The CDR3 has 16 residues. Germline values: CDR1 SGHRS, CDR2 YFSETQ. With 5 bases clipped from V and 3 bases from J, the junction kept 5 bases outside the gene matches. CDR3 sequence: CASSSGLAGETDTQYF. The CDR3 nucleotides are TGCGCCAGCAGTTCGGGACTAGCGGGAGAGACAGATACGCAGTATTTT.

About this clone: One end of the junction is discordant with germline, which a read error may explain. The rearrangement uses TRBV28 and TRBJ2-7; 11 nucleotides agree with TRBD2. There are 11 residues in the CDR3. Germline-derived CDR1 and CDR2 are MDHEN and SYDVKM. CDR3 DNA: TGTGCCACCGGGCTAGCGGGAGGAAAATCCTTC. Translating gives CATGLAGGKSF.

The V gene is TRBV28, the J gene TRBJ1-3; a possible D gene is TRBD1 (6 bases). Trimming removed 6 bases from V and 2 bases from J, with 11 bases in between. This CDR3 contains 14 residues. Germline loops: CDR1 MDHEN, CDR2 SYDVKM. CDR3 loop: CASSLSGAGNTIYF. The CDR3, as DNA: TGTGCCAGCAGCCTCTCAGGGGCTGGAAACACCATATATTTT.

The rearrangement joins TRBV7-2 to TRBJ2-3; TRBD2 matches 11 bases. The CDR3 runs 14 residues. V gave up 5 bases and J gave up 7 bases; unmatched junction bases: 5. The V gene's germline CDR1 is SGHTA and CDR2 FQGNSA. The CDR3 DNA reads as TGTGCCAGCAGCCCAACTAGCGGGAGACATACGCAGTATTTT. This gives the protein CASSPTSGRHTQYF.

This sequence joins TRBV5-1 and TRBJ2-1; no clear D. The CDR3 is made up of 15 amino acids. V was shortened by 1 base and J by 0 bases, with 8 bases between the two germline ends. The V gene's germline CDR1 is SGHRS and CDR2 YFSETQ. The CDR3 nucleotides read TGCGCCAGCAGCTTGACTCCGAGCTCCTACAATGAGCAGTTCTTC. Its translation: CASSLTPSSYNEQFF.

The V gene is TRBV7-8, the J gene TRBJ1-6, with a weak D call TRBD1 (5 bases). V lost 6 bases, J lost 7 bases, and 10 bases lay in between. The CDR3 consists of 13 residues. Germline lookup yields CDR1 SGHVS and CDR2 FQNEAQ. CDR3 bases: TGTGCCAGCAGATCCAACAGGAATTCACCCCTCCACTTT. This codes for CASRSNRNSPLHF.

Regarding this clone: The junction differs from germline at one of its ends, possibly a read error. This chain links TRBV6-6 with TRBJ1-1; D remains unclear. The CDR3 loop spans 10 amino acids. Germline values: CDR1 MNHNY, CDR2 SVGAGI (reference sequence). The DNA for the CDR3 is TGTGCCAGCAGTTACGGTCCAACAGCTTTT. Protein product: CASSYGPTAF.

This chain's CDR3 is CASSSWTSVAEQFF. The CDR3 DNA sequence: TGTGCCAGCAGCTCCTGGACTAGCGTTGCTGAGCAGTTCTTC. The chain is built from TRBV7-2 and TRBJ2-1; 9 bases agree with TRBD2. This CDR3 comprises 14 residues. Germline values: CDR1 SGHTA, CDR2 FQGNSA. V gave up 4 bases and J gave up 9 bases; unmatched junction bases: 7.

This CDR3 is CATSRDTGGNYGYTF. CDR3 in DNA: TGTGCCACCAGCAGAGACACAGGGGGTAACTATGGCTACACCTTC. This chain connects TRBV15 to TRBJ1-2, with 8 nucleotides matching TRBD1. Unmatched junction bases numbered 1, after V lost 0 bases and J lost 1 base. The CDR3 runs 15 residues. Germline loops: CDR1 LNHNV, CDR2 YYDKDF (reference sequence).

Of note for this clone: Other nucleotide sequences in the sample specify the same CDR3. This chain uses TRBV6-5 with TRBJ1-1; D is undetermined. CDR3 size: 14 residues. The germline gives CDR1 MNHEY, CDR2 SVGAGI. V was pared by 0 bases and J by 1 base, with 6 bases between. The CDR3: CASSYSEGNTEAFF. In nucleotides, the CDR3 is TGTGCCAGCAGTTACTCGGAGGGGAACACTGAAGCTTTCTTT.

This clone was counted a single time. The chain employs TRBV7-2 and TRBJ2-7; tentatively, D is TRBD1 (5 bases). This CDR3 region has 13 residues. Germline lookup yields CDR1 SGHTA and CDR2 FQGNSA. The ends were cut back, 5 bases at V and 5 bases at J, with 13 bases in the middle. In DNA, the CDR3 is TGTGCCAGCAGCCTTCTAGGGGCGAACGAGCAGTACTTC. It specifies CASSLLGANEQYF.

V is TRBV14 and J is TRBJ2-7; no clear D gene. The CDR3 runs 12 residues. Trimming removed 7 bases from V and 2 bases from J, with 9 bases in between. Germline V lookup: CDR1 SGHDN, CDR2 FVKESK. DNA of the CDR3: TGTGCCAGCATAGGAGCTACCTACGAGCAGTACTTC. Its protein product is CASIGATYEQYF.

In DNA form, the CDR3 reads TGCGCCAGCAGCCAGGGTACAGGGAAGGGGGCCACTGAAGCTTTCTTT. Residues: CASSQGTGKGATEAFF. The chain combines TRBV4-3 with TRBJ1-1; the match to TRBD1 covers 7 bases. The V gene end was trimmed by 3 bases and the J gene end by 4 bases; junction bases not matched to a gene: 11. The CDR3 has 16 amino acids. From germline, CDR1 is LGHNA and CDR2 YSLEER.

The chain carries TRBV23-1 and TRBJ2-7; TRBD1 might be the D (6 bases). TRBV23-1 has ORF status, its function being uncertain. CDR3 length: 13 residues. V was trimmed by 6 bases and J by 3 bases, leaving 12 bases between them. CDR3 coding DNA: TGCGCCAGCAGCGGAGGACAGTTCTACGAGCAGTACTTC. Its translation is CASSGGQFYEQYF.

CDR3 residues: CASSSFLNTEAFF. The CDR3 DNA follows: TGTGCCAGCAGTTCATTTTTGAACACTGAAGCTTTCTTT. This chain uses TRBV28 with TRBJ1-1; unclear D gene. The CDR3 has 13 amino acids. With 4 bases removed from V and 0 bases from J, the gap between germline ends came to 6 bases. Per the germline V gene, CDR1 is MDHEN and CDR2 is SYDVKM.

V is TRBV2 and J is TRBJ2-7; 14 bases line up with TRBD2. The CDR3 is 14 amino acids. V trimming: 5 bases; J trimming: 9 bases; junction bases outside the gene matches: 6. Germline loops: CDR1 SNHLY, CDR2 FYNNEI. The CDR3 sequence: CASSRLAGGQWQYF. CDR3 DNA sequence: TGTGCCAGCAGTCGACTAGCGGGAGGGCAATGGCAGTACTTC.

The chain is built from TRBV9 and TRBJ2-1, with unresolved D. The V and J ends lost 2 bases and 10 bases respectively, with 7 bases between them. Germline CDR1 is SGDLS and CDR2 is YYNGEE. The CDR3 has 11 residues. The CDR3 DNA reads TGTGCCAGCAGCGTTTCTAAGGAGCAGTTCTTC. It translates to CASSVSKEQFF.

CDR3 DNA: TGTGCCAGTAGTAAGACTAGCGTATTACAAGAGACCCAGTACTTC. Translation: CASSKTSVLQETQYF. This chain uses TRBV19 with TRBJ2-5, with 8 bases lining up with TRBD2. The V and J ends lost 4 bases and 2 bases, in that order; junction bases with no gene match: 6. Germline loops: CDR1 LNHDA, CDR2 SQIVND (reference sequence). The CDR3 length is 15 residues.

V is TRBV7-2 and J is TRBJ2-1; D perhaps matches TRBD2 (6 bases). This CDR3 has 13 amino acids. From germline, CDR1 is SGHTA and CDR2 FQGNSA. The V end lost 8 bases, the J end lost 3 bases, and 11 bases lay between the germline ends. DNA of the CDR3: TGTGCCAGCTACGGCGGGGACTACAATGAGCAGTTCTTC. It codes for CASYGGDYNEQFF.

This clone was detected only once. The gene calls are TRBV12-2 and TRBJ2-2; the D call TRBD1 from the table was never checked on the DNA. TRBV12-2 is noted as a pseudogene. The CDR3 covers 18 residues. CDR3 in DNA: TGTGCAAGTCGCTTAGGTAAGGGACAGGGATTACCCACCGGGGAGCTGTTTTTT. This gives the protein CASRLGKGQGLPTGELFF.

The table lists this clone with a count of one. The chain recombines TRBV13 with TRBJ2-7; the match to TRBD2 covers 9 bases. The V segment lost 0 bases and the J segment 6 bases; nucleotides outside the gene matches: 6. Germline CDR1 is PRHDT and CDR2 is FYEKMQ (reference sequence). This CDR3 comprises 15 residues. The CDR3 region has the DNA TGTGCCAGCAGCTTAGGAATAGCGGGAGTCGGCGAGCAGTACTTC. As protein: CASSLGIAGVGEQYF.

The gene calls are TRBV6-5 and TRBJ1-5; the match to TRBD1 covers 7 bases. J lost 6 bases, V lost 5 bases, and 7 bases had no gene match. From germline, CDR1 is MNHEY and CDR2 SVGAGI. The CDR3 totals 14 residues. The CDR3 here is CASSDRVKAQPQHF. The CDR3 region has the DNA TGTGCCAGCAGTGACAGGGTAAAGGCTCAGCCCCAGCATTTT.